Listed below are T cell receptor beta chains from one sample, sequenced in a study of T cells in localized non-small cell lung cancer. The data were produced by immunoSEQ multiplex PCR, yet TCRdb's version contains in-frame clones alone and is incomplete. This sample has around 45,000 clones, with around 87% found just once. Sequencing used PBMCs, obtained before any cancer treatment. The origin of the receptors is a man aged 40-75 years with stage II lung adenocarcinoma. CDR3s include the opening cysteine and the closing phenylalanine or tryptophan. D genes are given only for firm matches. Clone size is given for some rows only: seen once, a few or many times, or a class if the clone is expanded.

j_call clone_size v_call d_call cdr3_aa cdr3_nt
TRBJ2-7 once TRBV15 . CATSREAYEQYF TGTGCCACCAGCAGAGAGGCCTACGAGCAGTACTTC
TRBJ1-5 . TRBV28 TRBD1 CASSPGQGNQPQHF TGTGCCAGCAGTCCTGGACAGGGGAATCAGCCCCAGCATTTT
TRBJ2-4 . TRBV5-6 . CASSHRVAKNIQYF TGTGCCAGCAGCCACCGGGTTGCCAAAAACATTCAGTACTTC
TRBJ2-5 . TRBV7-3 TRBD1 CASSLMGTGGWETQYF TGTGCCAGCAGCTTAATGGGGACAGGGGGTTGGGAGACCCAGTACTTC
TRBJ2-5 . TRBV5-8 TRBD1 CASSSGQGGPQETQYF TGTGCCAGCAGCTCTGGACAGGGAGGCCCGCAAGAGACCCAGTACTTC
TRBJ1-1 . TRBV5-1 TRBD1 CASSLGQGGTEAFF TGCGCCAGCAGCTTGGGACAGGGTGGCACTGAAGCTTTCTTT
TRBJ1-4 . TRBV28 . CASSPPTANEKLFF TGTGCCAGCAGTCCCCCGACAGCTAATGAAAAACTGTTTTTT
TRBJ1-1 . TRBV2 . CASSLGRQFEAFF TGTGCCAGCAGCCTGGGACGACAGTTTGAAGCTTTCTTT
TRBJ2-1 . TRBV6-6 TRBD2 CASSRGLAGSGNEQFF TGTGCCAGCAGCCGAGGACTAGCGGGCAGTGGGAATGAGCAGTTCTTC
TRBJ1-3 . TRBV28 . CASSIGVSSGNTIYF TGTGCCAGCAGCATTGGGGTTAGCTCTGGAAACACCATATATTTT
TRBJ1-2 . TRBV13 TRBD1 CASSLVGDRGLDYGYTF TGTGCCAGCAGCTTAGTAGGGGACAGGGGGCTCGACTATGGCTACACCTTC
TRBJ1-4 . TRBV5-5 TRBD1 CASSLLLGQGDEKLFF TGTGCCAGCAGCTTGCTGCTGGGACAGGGTGATGAAAAACTGTTTTTT
TRBJ1-2 few TRBV19 . CASSIRQDYGYTF TGTGCCAGTAGTATACGGCAGGACTATGGCTACACCTTC
TRBJ2-2 . TRBV9 . CASSVSPRDGELFF TGTGCCAGCAGCGTGTCCCCGCGGGACGGGGAGCTGTTTTTT
TRBJ1-4 . TRBV4-1 . CASSQVGPSNEKLFF TGCGCCAGCAGCCAAGTAGGGCCAAGTAATGAAAAACTGTTTTTT
TRBJ1-4 . TRBV5-6 . CASSLAGALNEKLFF TGTGCCAGCAGCTTGGCAGGGGCGTTAAATGAAAAACTGTTTTTT
TRBJ1-2 . TRBV5-1 . CASSPDGGPNYGYTF TGCGCCAGCAGCCCCGACGGGGGGCCTAACTATGGCTACACCTTC
TRBJ1-2 . TRBV6-1 TRBD1 CASSETGTDGYTF TGTGCCAGCAGTGAAACCGGGACAGATGGCTACACCTTC
TRBJ1-2 . TRBV27 . CASRHLGFSGASSDGYTF TGTGCCAGCAGACATTTAGGGTTCTCAGGGGCCTCCTCTGATGGCTACACCTTC
TRBJ1-1 . TRBV5-1 TRBD1 CASSSLKGTETFEAFF TGCGCCAGCAGCTCACTGAAGGGGACAGAGACTTTTGAAGCTTTCTTT
TRBJ1-1 . TRBV5-5 . CASSFGSEGTEAFF TGTGCCAGCAGCTTCGGCTCCGAGGGCACTGAAGCTTTCTTT
TRBJ2-1 . TRBV6-6 . CASSYPDSPRGNEQFF TGTGCCAGCAGTTACCCTGACTCCCCACGGGGCAATGAGCAGTTCTTC
TRBJ1-3 few TRBV5-8 TRBD1 CASSSDRVPGNTIYF TGTGCCAGCAGCTCTGACAGGGTACCTGGAAACACCATATATTTT
TRBJ1-1 . TRBV5-1 . CASSTQGREAFF TGCGCCAGCAGCACACAGGGTCGTGAAGCTTTCTTT
TRBJ2-3 . TRBV5-1 . CASSLTRGNSNTQYF TGCGCCAGCAGCCTTACGAGAGGGAACAGTAATACGCAGTATTTT
TRBJ1-2 . TRBV19 TRBD1 CASSMGQGARVYGYTF TGTGCCAGTAGTATGGGACAGGGGGCGCGGGTCTATGGCTACACCTTC
TRBJ2-7 . TRBV5-5 TRBD1 CASSWDSVAYEQYF TGTGCCAGCAGCTGGGACAGCGTAGCCTACGAGCAGTACTTC
TRBJ2-3 . TRBV6-5 TRBD2 CASTFSGGRTDTQYF TGTGCCAGCACCTTTAGCGGGGGCCGAACAGATACGCAGTATTTT
TRBJ2-1 . TRBV27 TRBD2 CASSLSRLAGEVF TGTGCCAGCAGTCTCTCCCGACTAGCGGGGGAGGTCTTC
TRBJ1-6 . TRBV2 TRBD1 CASGQGVNSPLHF TGTGCCAGCGGACAGGGGGTTAATTCACCCCTCCACTTT
TRBJ2-4 . TRBV18 . CASSPQRDSGIQYF TGTGCCAGCTCACCACAAAGGGACTCGGGCATTCAGTACTTC
TRBJ2-5 few TRBV19 . CASSIGRGAGETQYF TGTGCCAGTAGTATAGGCAGAGGGGCAGGGGAGACCCAGTACTTC
TRBJ2-3 few TRBV6-5 . CASRKSGAGPDTQYF TGTGCCAGCAGGAAGTCAGGGGCCGGCCCAGATACGCAGTATTTT
TRBJ1-2 . TRBV7-3 TRBD1 CASSSPGQGDGYTF TGTGCCAGCAGCTCGCCCGGGCAGGGGGACGGCTACACCTTC
TRBJ2-2 . TRBV7-3 . CASSSLDRSGELFF TGTGCCAGCAGCTCCCTTGACAGGTCCGGGGAGCTGTTTTTT
TRBJ2-1 . TRBV7-8 TRBD1 CASSPGTGNYNEQFF TGTGCCAGCAGCCCCGGGACAGGGAACTACAATGAGCAGTTCTTC
TRBJ1-4 . TRBV7-2 TRBD1 CASSPDRGNEKLFF TGTGCCAGCAGCCCGGACAGGGGGAATGAAAAACTGTTTTTT
TRBJ1-3 . TRBV5-8 . CASSFGTRGNTIYF TGTGCCAGCAGCTTCGGGACGAGGGGAAACACCATATATTTT
TRBJ1-1 . TRBV6-4 TRBD1 CASSDPGQVKGTEAFF TGTGCCAGCAGTGACCCAGGACAGGTTAAGGGCACTGAAGCTTTCTTT
TRBJ1-1 few TRBV20-1 . CSARDNTEAFF TGCAGTGCTAGAGATAACACTGAAGCTTTCTTT
TRBJ2-5 . TRBV7-7 . CASSPYPGQQETQYF TGTGCCAGCAGCCCCTACCCCGGACAGCAAGAGACCCAGTACTTC
TRBJ2-2 . TRBV7-3 TRBD2 CASSLSGLGATGELFF TGTGCCAGCAGCCTAAGTGGACTAGGGGCCACCGGGGAGCTGTTTTTT
TRBJ2-3 . TRBV19 . CASSHRRRGQGDTQYF TGTGCCAGTAGTCATAGGCGGAGGGGGCAGGGAGATACGCAGTATTTT
TRBJ1-2 . TRBV30 TRBD1 CAWSNTGGGYGYTF TGTGCCTGGAGTAACACAGGGGGCGGTTATGGCTACACCTTC
TRBJ2-3 . TRBV29-1 TRBD2 CSVLAGGSTDTQYF TGCAGCGTTCTAGCGGGGGGGAGCACAGATACGCAGTATTTT
TRBJ1-5 . TRBV2 TRBD1 CATSTGGDQPQHF TGTGCCACCTCGACAGGGGGGGATCAGCCCCAGCATTTT
TRBJ2-3 . TRBV5-6 . CASSYGVSSTDTQYF TGTGCCAGCAGTTACGGGGTGTCTAGCACAGATACGCAGTATTTT
TRBJ2-7 . TRBV27 . CASSLSETYEQYF TGTGCCAGCAGTTTATCCGAAACCTACGAGCAGTACTTC
TRBJ2-5 . TRBV10-2 TRBD2 CASSEAGGGVRETQYF TGCGCCAGCAGTGAGGCTGGCGGGGGGGTTCGGGAGACCCAGTACTTC